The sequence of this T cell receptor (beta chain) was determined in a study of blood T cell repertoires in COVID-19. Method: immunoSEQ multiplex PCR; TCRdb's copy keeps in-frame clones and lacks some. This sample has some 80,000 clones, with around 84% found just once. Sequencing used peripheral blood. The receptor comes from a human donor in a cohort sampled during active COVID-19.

The CDR3 DNA reads as TGCGCCAGCAGCTTGAACAACGGACCGGGAGAGCAGTACTTC. It specifies CASSLNNGPGEQYF. V usage is TRBV5-1 and J usage is TRBJ2-7; tentatively, D is TRBD2 (5 bases). V lost 1 base to trimming and J lost 7 bases, with 15 bases between them. The CDR3 sequence is 14 residues long. Germline-derived CDR1 and CDR2 are SGHRS and YFSETQ.